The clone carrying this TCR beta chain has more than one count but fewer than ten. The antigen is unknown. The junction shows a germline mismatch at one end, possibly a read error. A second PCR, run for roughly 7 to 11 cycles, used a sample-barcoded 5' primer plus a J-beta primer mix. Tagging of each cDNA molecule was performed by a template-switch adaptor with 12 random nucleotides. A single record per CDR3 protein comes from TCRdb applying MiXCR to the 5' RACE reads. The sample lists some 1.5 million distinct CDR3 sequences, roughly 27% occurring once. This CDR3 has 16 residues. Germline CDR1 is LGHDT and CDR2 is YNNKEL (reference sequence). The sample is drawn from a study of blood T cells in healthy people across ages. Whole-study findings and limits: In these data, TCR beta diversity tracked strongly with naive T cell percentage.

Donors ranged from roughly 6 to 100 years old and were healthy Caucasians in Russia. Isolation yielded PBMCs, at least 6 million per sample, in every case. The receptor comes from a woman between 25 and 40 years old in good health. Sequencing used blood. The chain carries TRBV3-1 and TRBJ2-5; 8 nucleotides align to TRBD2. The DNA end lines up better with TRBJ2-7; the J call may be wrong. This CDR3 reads CVSSLEGQRGSLEQYF. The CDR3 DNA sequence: TGTGTCAGCAGCCTAGAAGGCCAGCGGGGGTCCCTCGAGCAGTACTTC.